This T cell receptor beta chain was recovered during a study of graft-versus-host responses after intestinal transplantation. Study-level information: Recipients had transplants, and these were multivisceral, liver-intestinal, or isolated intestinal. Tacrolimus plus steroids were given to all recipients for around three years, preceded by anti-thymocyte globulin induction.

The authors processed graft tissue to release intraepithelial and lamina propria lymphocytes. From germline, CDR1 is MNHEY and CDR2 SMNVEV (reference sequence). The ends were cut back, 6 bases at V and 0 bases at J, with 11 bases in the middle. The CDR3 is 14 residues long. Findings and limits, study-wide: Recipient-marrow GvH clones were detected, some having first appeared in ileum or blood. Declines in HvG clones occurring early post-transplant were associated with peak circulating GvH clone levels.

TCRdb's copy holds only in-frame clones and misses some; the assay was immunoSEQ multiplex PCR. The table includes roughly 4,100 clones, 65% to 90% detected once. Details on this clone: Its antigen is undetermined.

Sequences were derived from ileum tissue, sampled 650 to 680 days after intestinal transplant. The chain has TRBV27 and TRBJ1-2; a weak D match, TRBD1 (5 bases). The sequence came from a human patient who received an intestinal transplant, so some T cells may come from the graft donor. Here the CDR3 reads CASSRAPSNYGYTF. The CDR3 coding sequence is TGTGCCAGCAGCAGGGCGCCCTCTAACTATGGCTACACCTTC.